These 30 T cell receptor beta chains were all obtained from the same sample, sequenced in a study of cytomegalovirus exposure and HLA in healthy donors. 13 Jbeta primers and 60 Vbeta primers were used for the PCR. Assay: immunoSEQ multiplex PCR; the TCRdb copy retains only in-frame clones and omits some. Here the sample spans 35,000 to 55,000 clones, approximately 75% being singletons. Sample: PBMCs. The receptors stem from a man aged 30 to 39 in good health and CMV-seronegative.

This clone has only one observation. V and J are TRBV7-2 and TRBJ2-1, with 7 bases that match TRBD2. The CDR3 totals 16 residues. Germline CDR1 SGHTA, CDR2 FQGNSA. With V trimmed by 3 bases and J by 3 bases, 8 bases remained unmatched. For the CDR3, the DNA is TGTGCCAGCAGCTTGCTAGCGGACACCGGCTACAATGAGCAGTTCTTC. Translated: CASSLLADTGYNEQFF.

The rearrangement links TRBV2 to TRBJ2-5; D gene unclear. Germline V lookup: CDR1 SNHLY, CDR2 FYNNEI. Trimming cost V 3 bases and J 0 bases, with 11 bases left between them. The CDR3 runs 15 residues. The DNA for the CDR3 is TGTGCCAGCAGTGAGCTCGGGTATAACCAAGAGACCCAGTACTTC. Protein: CASSELGYNQETQYF.

This chain uses TRBV15 with TRBJ2-5, with 8 positions matching TRBD2. CDR1 is LNHNV and CDR2 is YYDKDF in the germline V gene (reference sequence). Trimming removed 3 bases from V and 1 base from J; junction bases left unmatched: 7. This CDR3 region has 16 residues. The CDR3 is CATSSRQLAAQETQYF. Here the CDR3 DNA reads TGTGCCACCAGCAGCCGTCAACTAGCGGCCCAAGAGACCCAGTACTTC.

The gene calls are TRBV19 and TRBJ2-7, with 8 bases lining up with TRBD2. The ends lost 5 bases at V and 5 bases at J; junction bases unmatched: 11. The CDR3 has 15 amino acids. Germline assignment: CDR1 LNHDA and CDR2 SQIVND (reference sequence). The CDR3 sequence: CASSPSWSGSNEQYF. CDR3 nucleotide sequence: TGTGCCAGTAGTCCAAGCTGGAGCGGGAGCAACGAGCAGTACTTC.

The V call is TRBV19, the J call TRBJ2-7; 7 nucleotides line up with TRBD2. V shed 4 bases and J 3 bases; nucleotides not matched to a gene: 9. CDR1 and CDR2 from the germline V gene are LNHDA and SQIVND (reference sequence). CDR3 length equals 15 residues. As DNA, the CDR3 is TGTGCCAGTAGTAACTTGATGGGCGGGAGCTACGAGCAGTACTTC. Amino acids: CASSNLMGGSYEQYF.

In this sample, this clone turned up once. The rearrangement uses TRBV15 and TRBJ1-4, with D possibly TRBD1 on 6 matching bases. This CDR3 has 15 amino acids. Trimming removed 6 bases from V and 11 bases from J, with 22 bases in between. Germline CDR1 reads LNHNV; CDR2 reads YYDKDF (reference sequence). CDR3 amino acids: CATSVVSLRQAKLFF. The CDR3 region has the DNA TGTGCCACCAGTGTAGTATCTCTGCGACAGGCTAAACTGTTTTTT.

CDR3 loop: CASSLAHRANTEAFF. The CDR3 region has the DNA TGTGCCAGCAGCTTAGCGCACAGGGCGAACACTGAAGCTTTCTTT. J is TRBJ1-1 and V is TRBV7-9; maybe TRBD1 (6 bases). Between the trimmed V and J ends, which lost 0 bases and 1 base, there was a span of 9 bases. The CDR3 is 15 amino acids. Germline V gives CDR1 SEHNR, CDR2 FQNEAQ (reference sequence).

The chain carries TRBV30 and TRBJ2-1; D unclear. The germline V gene has CDR1 GTSNPN and CDR2 SVGIG (reference sequence). This CDR3 is built from 15 residues. V dropped 0 bases and J dropped 5 bases, with 14 bases sitting between them. The CDR3 sequence: CAWSVRQARNNEQFF. The CDR3, as DNA: TGTGCCTGGAGTGTACGGCAGGCAAGGAACAATGAGCAGTTCTTC. Drawing the rest from reference TRBV30 and TRBJ2-1, the complete variable domain is SQTIHQWPATLVQPVGSPLSLECTVEGTSNPNLYWYRQAAGRGLQLLFYSVGIGQISSEVPQNLSASRPQDRQFILSSKKLLLSDSGFYLCAWSVRQARNNEQFFGPGTRLTVL.

The chain has TRBV7-9 and TRBJ2-1; 8 nucleotides align to TRBD1. The ends lost 5 bases at V and 8 bases at J; junction bases unmatched: 2. The CDR3 consists of 12 residues. The germline gives CDR1 SEHNR, CDR2 FQNEAQ (reference sequence). The CDR3 reads CASSQQGDEQFF. CDR3 coding DNA: TGTGCCAGCAGCCAACAGGGGGATGAGCAGTTCTTC. Combining the CDR3 with reference TRBV7-9 and TRBJ2-1 gives the whole variable domain DTGVSQNPRHKITKRGQNVTFRCDPISEHNRLYWYRQTLGQGPEFLTYFQNEAQLEKSRLLSDRFSAERPKGSFSTLEIQRTEQGDSAMYLCASSQQGDEQFFGPGTRLTVL.

The chain links TRBV7-9 to TRBJ1-5; TRBD1 matches 9 bases. V shed 1 base and J 3 bases; nucleotides not matched to a gene: 1. The germline gives CDR1 SEHNR, CDR2 FQNEAQ (reference sequence). This CDR3 is 15 amino acids long. In DNA, the CDR3 is TGTGCCAGCAGCTTAGGGACAGGGGACAATCAGCCCCAGCATTTT. It specifies CASSLGTGDNQPQHF.

This chain joins TRBV5-1 and TRBJ2-3, with 7 nucleotides matching TRBD2. Germline loops: CDR1 SGHRS, CDR2 YFSETQ. This CDR3 contains 14 residues. Unmatched junction bases numbered 3, after V lost 0 bases and J lost 5 bases. CDR3 nucleotide sequence: TGCGCCAGCAGCTTGGGACTAGCCGAAGATACGCAGTATTTT. This gives the protein CASSLGLAEDTQYF. The whole variable domain, remainder taken from reference TRBV5-1 and TRBJ2-3, is KAGVTQTPRYLIKTRGQQVTLSCSPISGHRSVSWYQQTPGQGLQFLFEYFSETQRNKGNFPGRFSGRQFSNSRSEMNVSTLELGDSALYLCASSLGLAEDTQYFGPGTRLTVL.

The rearrangement links TRBV2 to TRBJ2-7, with D possibly matching TRBD1 (7 bases). Germline lookup yields CDR1 SNHLY and CDR2 FYNNEI. V was trimmed by 7 bases and J by 3 bases, leaving 22 bases between them. This CDR3 has 16 amino acids. CDR3 DNA: TGTGCCAGCACCCAGGGGGTTGGAGGGGGCGGCTACGAGCAGTACTTC. Translated: CASTQGVGGGGYEQYF.

The chain carries TRBV28 and TRBJ1-4, with a tentative D call TRBD1 (5 bases). The CDR3 covers 14 residues. Germline V gene data show CDR1 as MDHEN and CDR2 as SYDVKM. V lost 6 bases to trimming and J lost 3 bases, with 11 bases between them. This chain's CDR3 is CASSLGGSNEKLFF. Written as DNA, the CDR3 is TGTGCCAGCAGCTTGGGGGGTTCTAATGAAAAACTGTTTTTT.

The chain links TRBV5-1 to TRBJ1-1; possible D gene TRBD1, 5 bases. The V gene's germline CDR1 is SGHRS and CDR2 YFSETQ. Between the trimmed V and J ends, which lost 2 bases and 4 bases, there was a span of 9 bases. The CDR3 runs 13 residues. The CDR3 reads CASSFNQGTEAFF. The CDR3 nucleotides read TGCGCCAGCAGCTTTAATCAGGGCACTGAAGCTTTCTTT.

The chain employs TRBV4-2 and TRBJ1-5; the D is unclear. Per the germline V gene, CDR1 is LGHNA and CDR2 is YNFKEQ. Deletions cut 1 base from V and 0 bases from J, with 13 bases between. The CDR3 covers 17 residues. The CDR3 coding sequence is TGTGCCAGCAGCCAAGGCGGGAGGGCCCTTAGCAATCAGCCCCAGCATTTT. Translating it yields CASSQGGRALSNQPQHF.

This clone has just one count. The chain joins TRBV5-1 to TRBJ2-5; a possible D gene is TRBD2 (6 bases). The CDR3 has 15 residues. Germline V lookup: CDR1 SGHRS, CDR2 YFSETQ. Trimming pared 4 bases from V and 5 bases from J, leaving 18 bases between. Here the CDR3 DNA reads TGCGCCAGCAGCCAGGGACCGGAGGGTTCCGAGACCCAGTACTTC. The encoded protein is CASSQGPEGSETQYF.

The rearrangement uses TRBV18 and TRBJ1-2; 12 bases agree with TRBD1. CDR1 and CDR2 (germline): KGHSH, LQKENI. The CDR3 spans 16 residues. V shed 4 bases, J shed 4 bases, and the junction held 7 bases outside the gene matches. The chain's CDR3 is CASSQTGTGGGYGYTF. CDR3 sequence (DNA): TGTGCCAGCTCACAAACCGGGACAGGGGGCGGCTATGGCTACACCTTC.

This clone was seen a single time. The DNA for the CDR3 is TGTGCCAGCAGTTTATACACAGAGGATACGCAGTATTTT. This sequence encodes CASSLYTEDTQYF. V usage is TRBV27 and J usage is TRBJ2-3; D is unresolved. This CDR3 has 13 amino acids. V shed 1 base and J shed 6 bases, with 8 bases lying between them. CDR1 and CDR2 (germline): MNHEY, SMNVEV (reference sequence).

The V and J genes are TRBV28 and TRBJ1-2, with unresolved D. Germline V CDR1 and CDR2: MDHEN, SYDVKM. This CDR3 is 16 amino acids long. The V gene lost 4 bases and the J gene lost 5 bases, with 20 bases spanning the gap. The CDR3, as DNA: TGTGCCAGCAGTTATTGGCCCTCCCAATATTCGTATGGCTACACCTTC. This codes for CASSYWPSQYSYGYTF.

The gene calls are TRBV2 and TRBJ2-7; maybe TRBD2 (7 bases). The CDR3 runs 12 residues. Germline V lookup: CDR1 SNHLY, CDR2 FYNNEI. V gave up 4 bases and J gave up 12 bases, with 16 bases separating them. For the CDR3, the DNA is TGTGCCAGCAGTGGCGACAGGTCTAGCGGGTACTTC. Amino acid sequence: CASSGDRSSGYF.

The rearrangement links TRBV30 to TRBJ2-3, with a tentative D call TRBD1 (5 bases). Between the trimmed V and J ends, which lost 0 bases and 10 bases, there was a span of 5 bases. Per germline, CDR1 GTSNPN and CDR2 SVGIG (reference sequence). The CDR3 is 10 residues long. The CDR3, as DNA: TGTGCCTGGAGTGTACAGGCGCAGTATTTT. Protein sequence: CAWSVQAQYF.

The chain couples TRBV28 to TRBJ2-7, with 8 nucleotides matching TRBD1. The germline gives CDR1 MDHEN, CDR2 SYDVKM. The CDR3 spans 13 residues. Trimming removed 5 bases from V and 6 bases from J; junction bases left unmatched: 6. The CDR3: CASSANTGGEQYF. Written as DNA, the CDR3 is TGTGCCAGCAGTGCAAATACAGGGGGCGAGCAGTACTTC.

V usage is TRBV7-2 and J usage is TRBJ1-5, with a tentative D call TRBD1 (6 bases). Germline V lookup: CDR1 SGHTA, CDR2 FQGNSA. This CDR3 is 15 amino acids long. V dropped 3 bases and J dropped 1 base, with 10 bases sitting between them. CDR3 in DNA: TGTGCCAGCAGCTTCAGGGGCGGCAGCAATCAGCCCCAGCATTTT. It yields the protein CASSFRGGSNQPQHF. Looking up the rest from reference TRBV7-2 and TRBJ1-5 gives the full variable domain: GAGVSQSPSNKVTEKGKDVELRCDPISGHTALYWYRQSLGQGLEFLIYFQGNSAPDKSGLPSDRFSAERTGGSVSTLTIQRTQQEDSAVYLCASSFRGGSNQPQHFGDGTRLSIL.

The V gene is TRBV27, the J gene TRBJ2-3, with 7 nucleotides matching TRBD1. The CDR3 length is 16 residues. The V segment lost 5 bases and the J segment 3 bases; nucleotides outside the gene matches: 11. Looked up from germline, CDR1 is MNHEY and CDR2 is SMNVEV (reference sequence). Written as DNA, the CDR3 is TGTGCCAGCAGTCCCCCGACAGGGCGAAGGACAGATACGCAGTATTTT. Translation: CASSPPTGRRTDTQYF.

V usage is TRBV7-9 and J usage is TRBJ2-3, with D possibly matching TRBD1 (5 bases). V was pared by 2 bases and J by 4 bases, with 13 bases between. Per the germline V gene, CDR1 is SEHNR and CDR2 is FQNEAQ (reference sequence). The length of the CDR3 is 15 residues. CDR3 residues: CASSLRAGPPDTQYF. Written as DNA, the CDR3 is TGTGCCAGCAGCTTAAGGGCAGGGCCCCCAGATACGCAGTATTTT. The full variable domain, completed using reference TRBV7-9 and TRBJ2-3, is DTGVSQNPRHKITKRGQNVTFRCDPISEHNRLYWYRQTLGQGPEFLTYFQNEAQLEKSRLLSDRFSAERPKGSFSTLEIQRTEQGDSAMYLCASSLRAGPPDTQYFGPGTRLTVL.

The chain carries TRBV19 and TRBJ1-2, with 10 bases fitting TRBD1. From germline, CDR1 is LNHDA and CDR2 SQIVND (reference sequence). After removal of 7 bases from V and 7 bases from J, the junction contained 9 bases not matched to a gene. The CDR3 loop spans 14 amino acids. The CDR3 DNA sequence: TGTGCCAGTATTCCCCGGGACAGGGGAGTTGGCTACACCTTC. Protein product: CASIPRDRGVGYTF.

The CDR3 region has the DNA TGTGCCAGCAGCCATCCGACTAGCGGGAGGCCTGAGCAGTTCTTC. This sequence encodes CASSHPTSGRPEQFF. This sequence joins TRBV4-2 and TRBJ2-1, with 13 bases that match TRBD2. V was clipped by 3 bases and J by 9 bases; unmatched bases: 5. CDR1 LGHNA and CDR2 YNFKEQ come from the germline V gene. This CDR3 spans 15 amino acids.

V usage is TRBV5-6 and J usage is TRBJ2-3; D uncertain. Germline V gene sequence: CDR1 SGHDT, CDR2 YYEEEE. V gave up 0 bases and J gave up 3 bases, with 17 bases separating them. This CDR3 has 17 amino acids. The CDR3 DNA reads as TGTGCCAGCAGCTTGGCCCGGCAGGCTCTAATAACAGATACGCAGTATTTT. This translates into CASSLARQALITDTQYF.

This clone is a singleton in its sample. This chain links TRBV27 with TRBJ2-6; the D is unclear. Germline V gene sequence: CDR1 MNHEY, CDR2 SMNVEV (reference sequence). Between the trimmed V and J ends, which lost 1 base and 0 bases, there was a span of 4 bases. This CDR3 is 15 amino acids long. CDR3 residues: CASSLYISGANVLTF. The CDR3 DNA sequence: TGTGCCAGCAGTTTATACATCTCTGGGGCCAACGTCCTGACTTTC.

The chain recombines TRBV7-9 with TRBJ2-5; TRBD1 matches at 7 bases. With 7 bases clipped from V and 0 bases from J, the junction kept 2 bases outside the gene matches. The germline CDR1 and CDR2 sequences are SEHNR and FQNEAQ (reference sequence). CDR3 size: 13 residues. CDR3 DNA: TGTGCCAGCAAAAGGGGGCACCAAGAGACCCAGTACTTC. Its translation: CASKRGHQETQYF.